These 20 T cell receptor beta chains came from one sample sequenced in a study of blood T cells in healthy people across ages. Together with a sample-barcoded 5' primer, a J-beta primer mix was included in a second PCR lasting about 7 to 12 cycles. Via MiXCR, TCRdb re-called the 5' RACE reads, giving one row per CDR3 protein. The table records over 300,000 distinct CDR3 sequences, more than 45% of them present only once. Specimen: blood. The receptors derive from a man aged 60-69 years in good health.

As for this clonotype: This clone may be a read error of a much larger clone one base away. V usage is TRBV28 and J usage is TRBJ2-6; TRBD1 might be the D (5 bases). This CDR3 spans 13 amino acids. Germline assignment: CDR1 MDHEN and CDR2 SYDVKM. In DNA, the CDR3 is TGTGCCAGCAGTTATGGTGGGGCCGACGTCCTGACTTTC. This sequence encodes CASSYGGADVLTF. The entire variable domain, with the rest obtained from reference TRBV28 and TRBJ2-6, is as follows: DVKVTQSSRYLVKRTGEKVFLECVQDMDHENMFWYRQDPGLGLRLIYFSYDVKMKEKGDIPEGYSVSREKKERFSLILESASTNQTSMYLCASSYGGADVLTFGAGSRLTVL.

This clonotype was observed at least ten times. The genes are TRBV18 and TRBJ2-1; 8 positions agree with TRBD2. The V segment lost 3 bases and the J segment 2 bases; nucleotides outside the gene matches: 6. This CDR3 is built from 16 residues. Looked up from germline, CDR1 is KGHSH and CDR2 is LQKENI. The CDR3 sequence: CASSPPGSGAYNEQFF. CDR3 nucleotides: TGTGCCAGCTCACCCCCCGGTAGCGGGGCCTACAATGAGCAGTTCTTC.

V and J are TRBV6-5 and TRBJ2-3; 9 bases are shared with TRBD2. Germline CDR1 and CDR2: MNHEY and SVGAGI. CDR3 length: 15 residues. The V gene end was trimmed by 3 bases and the J gene end by 2 bases; junction bases not matched to a gene: 3. CDR3 DNA sequence: TGTGCCAGCAGTTATGCGGGGGGGACCACAGATACGCAGTATTTT. This sequence encodes CASSYAGGTTDTQYF.

CDR3 sequence: CASSQDPNRSEQYF. CDR3 DNA sequence: TGTGCCAGCAGCCAAGACCCGAACAGGAGCGAGCAGTACTTC. The chain couples TRBV14 to TRBJ2-4; TRBD1 is a possible D gene (5 bases). The J call may be faulty, since TRBJ2-7 better matches the DNA end. CDR1 and CDR2 (germline): SGHDN, FVKESK. The CDR3 covers 14 residues.

The chain employs TRBV3-1 and TRBJ1-4; D uncertain. The CDR3 has 13 amino acids. CDR1 and CDR2 (germline): LGHDT, YNNKEL (reference sequence). With 2 bases removed from V and 14 bases from J, the gap between germline ends came to 15 bases. The CDR3 region is CASSQRGGSRLFF. In DNA form, the CDR3 reads TGTGCCAGCAGCCAAAGAGGAGGAAGTCGGCTGTTTTTT.

This clonotype was picked up many times. This chain links TRBV7-2 with TRBJ2-5; D is ambiguous. There are 12 residues in the CDR3. With 1 base removed from V and 5 bases from J, the gap between germline ends came to 5 bases. Looked up from germline, CDR1 is SGHTA and CDR2 is FQGNSA. The CDR3 protein is CASSLEFETQYF. The DNA of the CDR3 is TGTGCCAGCAGCTTAGAGTTTGAGACCCAGTACTTC.

The chain uses TRBV6-1 and TRBJ2-1; no clear D. This CDR3 is built from 12 residues. CDR1 is MNHNS and CDR2 is SASEGT in the germline V gene. Trimming shortened V by 6 bases and J by 5 bases, and 8 bases separated the two germline ends. The DNA of the CDR3 is TGTGCCAGCAGCAGTTGGAACAATGAGCAGTTCTTC. Amino acid sequence: CASSSWNNEQFF.

This chain uses TRBV6-6 with TRBJ2-4; no clear D gene. The CDR3 is 14 residues long. Germline-derived CDR1 and CDR2 are MNHNY and SVGAGI (reference sequence). V was pared by 2 bases and J by 0 bases, with 5 bases between. The DNA for the CDR3 is TGTGCCAGCAGTTACAGGGTAGCCAAAAACATTCAGTACTTC. Encoded protein: CASSYRVAKNIQYF.

The chain links TRBV12-3 or TRBV12-4 to TRBJ2-3; D possibly corresponds to TRBD2 (6 bases). The CDR3 loop spans 13 amino acids. Trimming left V 7 bases short and J 3 bases short, with 11 bases between. CDR3 region: CASNSGETDTQYF. The CDR3 DNA sequence: TGTGCCAGCAACTCGGGGGAGACAGATACGCAGTATTTT.

The chain is built from TRBV7-6 and TRBJ2-2; a weak D match, TRBD2 (6 bases). Germline CDR1 is SGHVS and CDR2 is FNYEAQ. The ends were cut back, 5 bases at V and 7 bases at J, with 20 bases in the middle. There are 16 residues in the CDR3. The CDR3, as DNA: TGTGCCAGCAGCCCCCAGACCGGGGGTCTGGGCGGGGAGCTGTTTTTT. The encoded protein is CASSPQTGGLGGELFF.

The chain joins TRBV20-1 to TRBJ2-5; D is possibly TRBD2 (5 bases). The end of the DNA fits TRBJ2-7 better, so the J call may be wrong. Germline V gene sequence: CDR1 DFQATT, CDR2 SNEGSKA (reference sequence). The CDR3 consists of 13 residues. CDR3 sequence (DNA): TGCAGTGCTGCCCTGGTGGGAGTTCCCGAGCAGTACTTC. Protein sequence: CSAALVGVPEQYF.

This CDR3 reads CASSLGDRLDNEQYF. DNA of the CDR3: TGCGCCAGCAGCTTGGGGGACAGGCTTGACAATGAGCAGTACTTC. The chain combines TRBV5-1 with TRBJ2-7, with 8 bases fitting TRBD1. Germline CDR1 is SGHRS and CDR2 is YFSETQ. This CDR3 spans 15 amino acids. V lost 0 bases to trimming and J lost 7 bases; unmatched junction nucleotides: 9.

The chain couples TRBV14 to TRBJ1-2; no firm D call. This CDR3 comprises 15 residues. The V gene lost 4 bases and the J gene lost 5 bases, with 17 bases spanning the gap. Germline-derived CDR1 and CDR2 are SGHDN and FVKESK. The CDR3 nucleotides are TGTGCCAGCAGCCTCGTCGGGTCAGGTCCGTATGGCTACACCTTC. It yields the protein CASSLVGSGPYGYTF.

The gene calls are TRBV27 and TRBJ2-7; D not certain. V dropped 6 bases and J dropped 0 bases, with 15 bases sitting between them. Germline values: CDR1 MNHEY, CDR2 SMNVEV (reference sequence). The CDR3 totals 15 residues. For the CDR3, the DNA is TGTGCCAGCAGCGCAGGCGAGCGTATCTCCTACGAGCAGTACTTC. It yields the protein CASSAGERISYEQYF.

This chain uses TRBV6-5 with TRBJ1-1; D is unclear. Trimming took off 2 bases at V and 3 bases at J, with 10 bases between the two ends. The CDR3 totals 14 residues. The germline V gene has CDR1 MNHEY and CDR2 SVGAGI. CDR3 sequence: CASSYARADTEAFF. CDR3 coding DNA: TGTGCCAGCAGTTACGCGCGCGCGGACACTGAAGCTTTCTTT.

The J gene is TRBJ1-2, the V gene TRBV12-3 or TRBV12-4, with TRBD1 identical over 8 bases. The CDR3 is 15 residues long. J lost 5 bases, V lost 2 bases, and 7 bases had no gene match. CDR3 bases: TGTGCCAGCAGTTTACGCCCCACAGGGGGGTATGGCTACACCTTC. This sequence encodes CASSLRPTGGYGYTF.

This clonotype was picked up many times. The V and J genes are TRBV4-3 and TRBJ2-7; 8 bases fit TRBD1. With 1 base clipped from V and 6 bases from J, the junction kept 11 bases outside the gene matches. Per the germline V gene, CDR1 is LGHNA and CDR2 is YSLEER. The CDR3 contains 16 residues. CDR3 amino acids: CASSQARTGLETEQYF. In nucleotides, the CDR3 is TGCGCCAGCAGCCAAGCCCGGACAGGGTTGGAGACCGAGCAGTACTTC.

The chain uses TRBV29-1 and TRBJ2-7, with a tentative D call TRBD2 (6 bases). Trimming removed 4 bases from V and 3 bases from J, with 19 bases in between. This CDR3 contains 15 residues. The germline V gene has CDR1 SQVTM and CDR2 ANQGSEA. For the CDR3, the DNA is TGCAGCGTTGTCGGGGGAGACCTACCCCTCTACGAGCAGTACTTC. The encoded protein is CSVVGGDLPLYEQYF.

V usage is TRBV28 and J usage is TRBJ1-1; D possibly corresponds to TRBD1 (6 bases). CDR3 size: 15 residues. CDR1 and CDR2 from the germline V gene are MDHEN and SYDVKM. V dropped 6 bases and J dropped 0 bases, with 14 bases sitting between them. This CDR3 reads CASRGSGTLNTEAFF. CDR3 coding DNA: TGTGCCAGCAGAGGGTCCGGGACACTGAACACTGAAGCTTTCTTT.

The gene calls are TRBV20-1 and TRBJ2-7; D unresolved. The CDR3 extends over 13 amino acids. In germline, CDR1 is DFQATT, CDR2 SNEGSKA (reference sequence). The CDR3: CSPTNTDSYEQYF. DNA for the CDR3: TGCAGCCCAACTAACACGGACTCCTACGAGCAGTACTTC.